The 18 T cell receptor beta chains listed next were all sequenced from one sample in a study of shared T cell receptors in the human thymus. Sequencing was performed with immunoSEQ multiplex PCR; in TCRdb, only in-frame clones are kept and a portion is missing. Of 700,000 or so clones in the sample, over 75% were seen once. The same data also went into a second study, on human thymus T cells.

The sample consisted of thymocytes. These receptors were taken from a girl under three years old with a congenital heart defect.

The chain couples TRBV14 to TRBJ1-2; D uncertain. Trimming removed 3 bases from V and 8 bases from J, with 10 bases in between. The CDR3 has 12 residues. CDR1 and CDR2 from the germline V gene are SGHDN and FVKESK. The CDR3 sequence is CASSHDIGGYTF. The CDR3 DNA reads TGTGCCAGCAGCCACGACATCGGCGGCTACACCTTC.

This clone was counted only a few times. The chain couples TRBV11-2 to TRBJ2-7; the match to TRBD1 covers 7 bases. CDR3 size: 16 residues. The V gene's germline CDR1 is SGHAT and CDR2 FQNNGV. V lost 5 bases to trimming and J lost 6 bases; unmatched junction nucleotides: 16. CDR3: CASSVAVRQGWGEQYF. The CDR3 nucleotides are TGTGCCAGCAGCGTAGCCGTCCGACAGGGATGGGGCGAGCAGTACTTC.

The genes are TRBV5-4 and TRBJ2-5; TRBD2 aligns across 7 bases. V trimming: 3 bases; J trimming: 0 bases; junction bases outside the gene matches: 5. Germline CDR1 is SGHNT and CDR2 is YYREEE (reference sequence). The CDR3 extends over 15 amino acids. This CDR3 reads CASSWTLADQETQYF. CDR3 DNA: TGTGCCAGCAGCTGGACGCTAGCGGACCAAGAGACCCAGTACTTC.

The chain recombines TRBV7-3 with TRBJ2-5; 9 nucleotides match TRBD2. The CDR3 consists of 15 residues. Germline CDR1 SGHTA, CDR2 FQGTGA. After removal of 5 bases from V and 5 bases from J, the junction contained 9 bases not matched to a gene. The CDR3 region is CASSLTGLASETQYF. For the CDR3, the DNA is TGTGCCAGCAGCCTCACGGGACTAGCCTCGGAGACCCAGTACTTC.

The rearrangement links TRBV25-1 to TRBJ2-5; tentative D call: TRBD1 (6 bases). This CDR3 is built from 15 residues. V lost 3 bases and J lost 2, with 13 bases in between. Germline lookup yields CDR1 MGHDK and CDR2 SYGVNS. The CDR3 DNA follows: TGTGCCAGCAGTGATAAGGGACACACTCAAGAGACCCAGTACTTC. As protein: CASSDKGHTQETQYF.

The chain is built from TRBV11-2 and TRBJ1-2; D perhaps matches TRBD1 (6 bases). This CDR3 has 14 amino acids. Germline V gene data show CDR1 as SGHAT and CDR2 as FQNNGV. V was pared by 5 bases and J by 7 bases, with 17 bases between. The CDR3 DNA follows: TGTGCCAGCAGCATCGGACCTCACAGGGCTGGCTACACCTTC. Translating gives CASSIGPHRAGYTF.

A few counts support this clone. The chain combines TRBV5-6 with TRBJ1-2; 8 bases fit TRBD1. V lost 7 bases, J lost 8 bases, and 10 bases stayed unmatched. Germline-derived CDR1 and CDR2 are SGHDT and YYEEEE. The length of the CDR3 is 13 residues. CDR3 bases: TGTGCCAGCGCCTGTCAGGGGGCGAAGGGCTACACCTTC. Its protein is CASACQGAKGYTF.

The rearrangement joins TRBV4-1 to TRBJ1-6; 7 bases map to TRBD1. Per germline, CDR1 MGHRA and CDR2 YSYEKL. V trimming: 5 bases; J trimming: 13 bases; junction bases outside the gene matches: 11. The CDR3 is 14 residues long. The CDR3 region is CASSEGTDVSPLHF. In DNA, the CDR3 is TGCGCCAGCAGCGAAGGGACAGATGTTTCTCCCCTCCACTTT.

This sequence joins TRBV6-1 and TRBJ2-3; D may be TRBD2 (7 bases). The CDR3 is made up of 17 amino acids. CDR1 and CDR2 (germline): MNHNS, SASEGT. Deletions cut 2 bases from V and 5 bases from J, with 20 bases between. The DNA of the CDR3 is TGTGCCAGCAGTGAATTTTTGGGGGGGCCGATTTTAGATACGCAGTATTTT. Translation: CASSEFLGGPILDTQYF.

As regards this clone: One end of the junction fails to match germline, which may point to a read error. The chain uses TRBV4-3 and TRBJ2-1; the match to TRBD1 covers 12 bases. Per germline, CDR1 LGHNA and CDR2 YSLEER. CDR3 length equals 15 residues. In DNA form, the CDR3 reads TGCGCCAGCAGCCAGGACCTAGAACACCGGGACAGGGGGCTCTTC. This encodes CASSQDLEHRDRGLF.

The chain uses TRBV12-5 and TRBJ1-3; D might be TRBD1 (5 bases). CDR1 is LGHNT and CDR2 is FRNRAP in the germline V gene. V was shortened by 2 bases and J by 2 bases, with 7 bases between the two germline ends. The CDR3 runs 14 residues. The CDR3 nucleotides are TGTGCTAGTGGTTTGAGGGGCGCTGGAAACACCATATATTTT. It yields the protein CASGLRGAGNTIYF.

This clone has only a few counts. V gene TRBV7-8 combines with J gene TRBJ2-6; 8 nucleotides agree with TRBD2. This CDR3 is built from 19 residues. V was pared by 1 base and J by 1 base, with 9 bases of the junction left unmatched. Germline V gene lookup returns CDR1 SGHVS and CDR2 FQNEAQ. In nucleotides, the CDR3 is TGTGCCAGCAGCTTAGAGGGTAGCGGGGTTACTTCTGGGGCCAACGTCCTGACTTTC. Translating it yields CASSLEGSGVTSGANVLTF.

This rearrangement joins TRBV6-5 to TRBJ2-7; D is possibly TRBD1 (5 bases). Germline V CDR1 and CDR2: MNHEY, SVGAGI. This CDR3 is built from 13 residues. V was pared by 4 bases and J by 9 bases, with 16 bases between. The CDR3 reads CASSSNTDIGQYF. The CDR3 DNA reads as TGTGCCAGCAGTTCGAACACGGACATCGGGCAGTACTTC.

For this clone: Other nucleotide sequences in the sample specify the same CDR3. The chain employs TRBV19 and TRBJ2-2; weak D call: TRBD2 (5 bases). This CDR3 spans 11 amino acids. Trimming pared 9 bases from V and 8 bases from J, leaving 10 bases between. CDR1 is LNHDA and CDR2 is SQIVND in the germline V gene (reference sequence). The CDR3 reads CASRGSGELFF. Here the CDR3 DNA reads TGTGCCAGCCGGGGTTCTGGGGAGCTGTTTTTT.

V usage is TRBV7-8 and J usage is TRBJ1-5, with a weak D call TRBD1 (6 bases). Germline values: CDR1 SGHVS, CDR2 FQNEAQ. CDR3 length equals 16 residues. Trimming removed 4 bases from V and 7 bases from J, with 20 bases in between. CDR3: CASSSRDQGQGQPQHF. CDR3 in DNA: TGTGCCAGCAGCTCGCGCGACCAGGGGCAGGGACAGCCCCAGCATTTT.

DNA for the CDR3: TGTGCCAGCAGCTTGGGGTGGGGGGACTATGGCTACACCTTC. This translates into CASSLGWGDYGYTF. The chain couples TRBV7-9 to TRBJ1-2, with D possibly being TRBD1 (5 bases). The CDR3 spans 14 residues. Per germline, CDR1 SEHNR and CDR2 FQNEAQ (reference sequence). Trimming removed 3 bases from V and 3 bases from J, with 11 bases in between.

The chain uses TRBV30 and TRBJ1-6; D ambiguous. Germline CDR1 and CDR2: GTSNPN and SVGIG (reference sequence). CDR3 size: 17 residues. Trimming took 4 bases from V and 0 from J, leaving 16 bases between them. The CDR3 nucleotides read TGTGCCTGGACCCCCCGCGGCCCCCGCTCCTATAATTCACCCCTCCACTTT. Translation: CAWTPRGPRSYNSPLHF.

The rearrangement links TRBV2 to TRBJ2-7, with D tentatively TRBD1 (5 bases). This CDR3 spans 15 amino acids. Germline-derived CDR1 and CDR2 are SNHLY and FYNNEI. V lost 5 bases to trimming and J lost 0 bases, with 14 bases between them. CDR3 DNA sequence: TGTGCCAGCAGTTTAGACAGATCAAGCTCCTACGAGCAGTACTTC. The encoded protein is CASSLDRSSSYEQYF.